These 24 T cell receptor beta chains came from one sample sequenced in a study of blood T cells in healthy people across ages. Sample-barcoded 5' priming and a J-beta primer mix drove a second PCR of roughly 7 to 11 cycles. One entry per CDR3 protein, called by TCRdb with MiXCR from the 5' RACE reads. The sample carries some 1,000,000 distinct CDR3 sequences, roughly a quarter recorded once. The same specimen was also included in a second study, on T cells of mothers and their children.

Specimen: blood. These receptors came from a girl aged 2-15 years in good health.

The chain couples TRBV6-2 or TRBV6-3 to TRBJ2-1; D is ambiguous. CDR1 is MNHEY, CDR2 SVGEGT, per germline. The CDR3 is 14 residues long. V lost 10 bases and J lost 4, with 17 bases in between. The CDR3 loop reads CATAGPPYYNEQFF. Here the CDR3 DNA reads TGTGCCACCGCCGGGCCACCTTATTACAATGAGCAGTTCTTC.

V usage is TRBV25-1 and J usage is TRBJ2-1; D not certain. V was clipped by 2 bases and J by 2 bases, with 10 bases between them. Germline V gives CDR1 MGHDK, CDR2 SYGVNS. This CDR3 has 15 residues. The chain's CDR3 is CASSELLDPYNEQFF. In DNA, the CDR3 is TGTGCCAGCAGTGAACTATTGGATCCCTACAATGAGCAGTTCTTC.

V is TRBV5-1 and J is TRBJ1-1; 9 bases agree with TRBD1. Germline V lookup: CDR1 SGHRS, CDR2 YFSETQ. The CDR3 totals 17 residues. The trim removed 4 bases at V and 7 bases at J, leaving 17 bases unmatched. The CDR3 region is CASSVRSTGQGFGEAFF. The CDR3 coding sequence is TGCGCCAGCAGCGTTAGGTCCACCGGACAGGGGTTTGGTGAAGCTTTCTTT.

This clonotype was counted only a few times. The chain combines TRBV24-1 with TRBJ2-5; TRBD1 aligns across 7 bases. The germline CDR1 and CDR2 sequences are KGHDR and SFDVKD. The CDR3 is 15 amino acids. V shed 3 bases, J shed 0 bases, and the junction held 3 bases outside the gene matches. The CDR3 sequence: CATSDRDSNQETQYF. CDR3 nucleotide sequence: TGTGCCACCAGTGATCGGGACAGCAACCAAGAGACCCAGTACTTC.

The gene calls are TRBV11-2 and TRBJ2-5; 7 nucleotides line up with TRBD1. The DNA end is more similar to TRBJ2-7, so the J call may be wrong. The CDR3 has 15 residues. The germline CDR1 and CDR2 sequences are SGHAT and FQNNGV. The CDR3 nucleotides read TGTGCCAGCAGCACAGGGGCCATAACCTCCTACGAGCAGTACTTC. As protein: CASSTGAITSYEQYF.

This clonotype was observed a few times. J is TRBJ1-1 and V is TRBV4-3; a possible D gene is TRBD1 (5 bases). The CDR3 loop spans 13 amino acids. Between the trimmed V and J ends, which lost 0 bases and 11 bases, there was a span of 13 bases. Germline assignment: CDR1 LGHNA and CDR2 YSLEER. Here the CDR3 DNA reads TGCGCCAGCAGCCAAGATTCGGGGGGATCCGCTTTCTTT. Its protein is CASSQDSGGSAFF.

J is TRBJ2-5 and V is TRBV29-1; 8 bases agree with TRBD1. Trimming took 3 bases from V and 5 from J; bases not matched to a gene: 14. Germline CDR1 and CDR2: SQVTM and ANQGSEA. CDR3 length: 16 amino acids. The CDR3 protein is CSVERSTGVKSETQYF. The CDR3 region has the DNA TGCAGCGTTGAGCGGTCGACAGGGGTAAAATCGGAGACCCAGTACTTC. Looking up the rest from reference TRBV29-1 and TRBJ2-5 gives the full variable domain: SAVISQKPSRDICQRGTSLTIQCQVDSQVTMMFWYRQQPGQSLTLIATANQGSEATYESGFVIDKFPISRPNLTFSTLTVSNMSPEDSSIYLCSVERSTGVKSETQYFGPGTRLLVL.

This chain uses TRBV12-5 with TRBJ2-7; D remains unclear. The CDR3 has 11 amino acids. V was clipped by 6 bases and J by 9 bases, with 12 bases between them. Germline V lookup: CDR1 LGHNT, CDR2 FRNRAP. CDR3 region: CASGDWRVQYF. The CDR3 nucleotides read TGTGCTAGTGGAGATTGGAGAGTGCAGTACTTC. Complete variable domain (other parts from reference TRBV12-5 and TRBJ2-7): DARVTQTPRHKVTEMGQEVTMRCQPILGHNTVFWYRQTMMQGLELLAYFRNRAPLDDSGMPKDRFSAEMPDATLATLKIQPSEPRDSAVYFCASGDWRVQYFGPGTRLTVT.

A few counts support this clonotype. The chain uses TRBV12-3 or TRBV12-4 and TRBJ2-4, with TRBD2 as a possible D gene (6 bases). Deletions cut 5 bases from V and 7 bases from J, with 18 bases between. This CDR3 contains 15 residues. The CDR3 sequence is CASSPWVGAGNIQYF. The CDR3 DNA reads as TGTGCCAGCAGTCCGTGGGTGGGCGCGGGGAACATTCAGTACTTC.

This clonotype was seen a handful of times. Germline and junction disagree at one end, which may indicate a read error. The rearrangement links TRBV4-1 to TRBJ2-7, with D possibly matching TRBD2 (6 bases). The CDR3 is made up of 16 amino acids. Germline CDR1 reads MGHRA; CDR2 reads YSYEKL. CDR3 loop: CASSQGLGGRIYEQCF. The CDR3 DNA follows: TGCGCCAGCAGCCAAGGTCTCGGGGGACGGATCTACGAGCAGTGCTTC.

This clonotype came up a few times. The CDR3 coding sequence is TGTGCCATCAGTGACGAGGAGACCTACGAGCAGTACTTC. Amino acid sequence: CAISDEETYEQYF. The V gene is TRBV10-3, the J gene TRBJ2-5; D is unclear. The J call is doubtful: the DNA matches TRBJ2-7 better. The CDR3 contains 13 residues. Per the germline V gene, CDR1 is ENHRY and CDR2 is SYGVKD.

The chain carries TRBV4-3 and TRBJ2-6, with 8 nucleotides matching TRBD1. CDR1 and CDR2 (germline): LGHNA, YSLEER. After removal of 4 bases from V and 16 bases from J, the junction contained 12 bases not matched to a gene. The CDR3 consists of 14 residues. The CDR3 sequence: CASSRLGQESLLTF. The CDR3 DNA sequence: TGCGCCAGCAGCCGGTTGGGACAGGAGAGCCTTCTGACTTTC.

The chain carries TRBV15 and TRBJ1-2, with 8 positions matching TRBD1. This CDR3 comprises 17 residues. V was clipped by 0 bases and J by 5 bases; unmatched bases: 11. The germline CDR1 and CDR2 sequences are LNHNV and YYDKDF (reference sequence). The CDR3 DNA reads TGTGCCACCAGCAGAGATGGAACAGGACAGGGTATTTATGGCTACACCTTC. Translated: CATSRDGTGQGIYGYTF.

This sequence joins TRBV6-2 or TRBV6-3 and TRBJ2-5; TRBD2 agrees at 13 bases. Judging by the DNA end, TRBJ2-1 fits better; the J call may be wrong. In germline, CDR1 is MNHEY, CDR2 SVGEGT. The CDR3 has 15 amino acids. As DNA, the CDR3 is TGTGCCAGCAGAACCGGGACTAGCGGGGTCAATGAGCAGTTCTTC. Amino acid sequence: CASRTGTSGVNEQFF.

A few counts support this clonotype. This rearrangement joins TRBV5-1 to TRBJ2-1, with D possibly being TRBD2 (6 bases). The V gene's germline CDR1 is SGHRS and CDR2 YFSETQ. The germline V and J ends were trimmed by 1 base and 5 bases, with 13 bases remaining between them. The CDR3 runs to 15 residues. The CDR3: CASSLRPSDHNEQFF. The DNA of the CDR3 is TGCGCCAGCAGCTTGAGGCCTAGCGACCACAATGAGCAGTTCTTC.

The chain combines TRBV6-5 with TRBJ2-5; 12 bases map to TRBD1. Germline assignment: CDR1 MNHEY and CDR2 SVGAGI. This CDR3 is 17 amino acids long. V shed 4 bases, J shed 4 bases, and the junction held 10 bases outside the gene matches. The CDR3 protein is CASSFPAGQGALETQYF. The CDR3 DNA reads TGTGCCAGCAGTTTCCCCGCGGGACAGGGGGCATTAGAGACCCAGTACTTC.

The V gene is TRBV29-1, the J gene TRBJ2-5, with D uncertain. The CDR3 runs 10 residues. The V end was cut by 6 bases, the J end by 4 bases, with 6 bases between. Germline-derived CDR1 and CDR2 are SQVTM and ANQGSEA. The CDR3 DNA reads TGCAGCGTCCGACGAGAGACCCAGTACTTC. As protein: CSVRRETQYF.

This clonotype appeared a few times. The chain combines TRBV12-3 or TRBV12-4 with TRBJ2-7, with D uncertain. Trimming stripped 5 bases from V and 1 base from J, with 12 bases between. The CDR3 contains 14 residues. CDR3 bases: TGTGCCAGCAGTAAGACCGATCCATCCTACGAGCAGTACTTC. Amino acid sequence: CASSKTDPSYEQYF.

The rearrangement joins TRBV18 to TRBJ2-5, with D tentatively TRBD2 (5 bases). Near its end, the DNA agrees better with TRBJ2-1, so the J call may be wrong. CDR3 length: 13 residues. Per the germline V gene, CDR1 is KGHSH and CDR2 is LQKENI. The CDR3 protein is CASSPLGIREQFF. CDR3 coding DNA: TGTGCCAGCTCACCACTCGGGATAAGGGAGCAGTTCTTC.

This chain links TRBV20-1 with TRBJ2-1; 11 nucleotides agree with TRBD2. The CDR3 is 17 residues long. Losses at the gene ends were 2 bases for V and 0 bases for J; bases not matched to a gene: 6. The germline CDR1 and CDR2 sequences are DFQATT and SNEGSKA (reference sequence). The CDR3 is CSARTGTSGSSYNEQFF. The CDR3 region has the DNA TGCAGTGCTAGAACCGGGACTAGCGGTAGCTCCTACAATGAGCAGTTCTTC.

V gene TRBV7-2 combines with J gene TRBJ2-6; no definite D call. The germline gives CDR1 SGHTA, CDR2 FQGNSA. CDR3 length: 14 residues. V lost 2 bases and J lost 2, with 4 bases in between. This CDR3 is CASSLMAGANVLTF. The CDR3 DNA is TGTGCCAGCAGCTTAATGGCTGGGGCCAACGTCCTGACTTTC.

The chain combines TRBV29-1 with TRBJ2-3; the match to TRBD2 covers 9 bases. The germline gives CDR1 SQVTM, CDR2 ANQGSEA. With V trimmed by 7 bases and J by 3 bases, 8 bases remained unmatched. The CDR3 is 14 amino acids. CDR3 residues: CSGVAGVVTDTQYF. The CDR3 bases are TGCAGCGGGGTAGCGGGAGTAGTGACAGATACGCAGTATTTT.

V and J are TRBV11-2 and TRBJ2-7, with D perhaps TRBD1 (5 bases). This CDR3 has 14 amino acids. CDR1 and CDR2 (germline): SGHAT, FQNNGV. Deletions cut 1 base from V and 7 bases from J, with 14 bases between. The CDR3 DNA follows: TGTGCCAGCAGCTTAGGTGCCAGGGTAGGTGAGCAGTACTTC. Residues: CASSLGARVGEQYF.

This clonotype was detected a few times. V and J are TRBV24-1 and TRBJ2-2; the D gene is possibly TRBD1 (6 bases). Looked up from germline, CDR1 is KGHDR and CDR2 is SFDVKD. This CDR3 is built from 15 residues. Trimming shortened V by 4 bases and J by 4 bases, and 12 bases separated the two germline ends. Here the CDR3 DNA reads TGTGCCACCAGTGACCGTGGACAGATCACCGGGGAGCTGTTTTTT. This sequence encodes CATSDRGQITGELFF.